Reported below is one T cell receptor beta chain. This sample stems from a study of blood T cell repertoires in COVID-19. Study background: Collection of acute and convalescent COVID-19 samples took place in the United States, Italy and Spain. Sample material is recorded as cDNA or gDNA derived from T cells, B-cell-depleted T cells, or PBMCs.

Per the study methods: Estimated nucleated cell counts came from reference gene primer amplification. The protocol was immunoSEQ multiplex PCR, while the TCRdb copy is restricted to in-frame clones and leaves out a portion. V and J calls and clone size are as listed in that table; D and trimming were resolved from the DNA. The sample contains approximately 71,000 clones, 79% of which appear only once. The sequenced sample consisted of peripheral blood. This receptor was identified in a man in his 60s with active or convalescent COVID-19.

This CDR3 is CASSQWDRTYEQYF. CDR3 DNA sequence: TGTGCCAGCAGCCAATGGGACAGGACCTACGAGCAGTACTTC. This chain connects TRBV7-9 to TRBJ2-7, with TRBD1 matching over 8 bases. The CDR3 loop spans 14 amino acids. J gave up 2 bases and V 5 bases, and 5 bases lay outside the gene matches. Germline CDR1 and CDR2: SEHNR and FQNEAQ (reference sequence). Together with reference TRBV7-9 and TRBJ2-7, the CDR3 gives the full variable domain: DTGVSQNPRHKITKRGQNVTFRCDPISEHNRLYWYRQTLGQGPEFLTYFQNEAQLEKSRLLSDRFSAERPKGSFSTLEIQRTEQGDSAMYLCASSQWDRTYEQYFGPGTRLTVT.